The text below deals with one T cell receptor (beta chain). Other DNA sequences within the sample encode an identical CDR3. The data were produced by immunoSEQ multiplex PCR, yet TCRdb's version contains in-frame clones alone and is incomplete. The data contain approximately 58,000 clones, around 93% of them singletons. The CDR3 sequence is 14 residues long. Germline values: CDR1 SEHNR, CDR2 FQNEAQ (reference sequence). The V and J ends lost 0 bases and 0 bases respectively, with 3 bases between them. This entry comes from a study of OX40 agonist ivuxolimab in advanced cancers. Study-wide background: Antecedent anti-PD-1, anti-PD-L1 or anti-CTLA-4 therapy was permissible, with under 50% having received some.

This chain connects TRBV7-9 to TRBJ1-5; D unclear. The sequenced sample was CD4+ or CD8+ T cells sorted from blood, obtained in a trial of the OX40 agonist ivuxolimab. The TCR comes from an adult with an advanced solid tumor such as melanoma, head and neck, liver or kidney cancer. CDR3 residues: CASSLADSNQPQHF. Here the CDR3 DNA reads TGTGCCAGCAGCTTAGCTGATAGCAATCAGCCCCAGCATTTT.